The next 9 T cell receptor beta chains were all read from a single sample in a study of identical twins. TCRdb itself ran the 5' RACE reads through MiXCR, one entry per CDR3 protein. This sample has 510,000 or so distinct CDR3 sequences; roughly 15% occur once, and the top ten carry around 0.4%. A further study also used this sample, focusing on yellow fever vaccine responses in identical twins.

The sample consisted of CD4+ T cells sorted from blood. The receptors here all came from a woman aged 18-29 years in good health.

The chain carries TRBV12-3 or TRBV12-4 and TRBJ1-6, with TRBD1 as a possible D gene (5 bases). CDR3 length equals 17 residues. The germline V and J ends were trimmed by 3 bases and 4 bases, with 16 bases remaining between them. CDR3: CASSFFGGGPYNSPLHF. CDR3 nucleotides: TGTGCCAGCAGTTTCTTCGGCGGGGGACCATATAATTCACCCCTCCACTTT.

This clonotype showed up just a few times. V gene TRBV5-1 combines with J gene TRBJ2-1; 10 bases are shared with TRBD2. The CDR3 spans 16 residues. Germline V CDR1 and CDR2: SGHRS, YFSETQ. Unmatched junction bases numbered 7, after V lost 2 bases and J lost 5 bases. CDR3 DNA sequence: TGCGCCAGCAGCTTCTCAGCGGGAGGGTTCGACAATGAGCAGTTCTTC. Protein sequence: CASSFSAGGFDNEQFF.

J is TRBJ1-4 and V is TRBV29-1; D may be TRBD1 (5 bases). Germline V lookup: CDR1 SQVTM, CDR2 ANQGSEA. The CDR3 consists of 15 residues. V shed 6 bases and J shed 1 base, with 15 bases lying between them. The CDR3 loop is CSVGPKGVTNEKLFF. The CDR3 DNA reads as TGCAGCGTCGGCCCCAAAGGGGTAACTAATGAAAAACTGTTTTTT.

CDR3 DNA sequence: TGTGCCAGCAGACTGGTAACCGGGACTCTCGTGGGCTACGAGCAGTACTTC. Translation gives CASRLVTGTLVGYEQYF. This chain connects TRBV7-8 to TRBJ2-7; tentative D call: TRBD2 (6 bases). Germline CDR1 and CDR2: SGHVS and FQNEAQ. With 6 bases removed from V and 3 bases from J, the gap between germline ends came to 24 bases. The CDR3 is made up of 17 amino acids.

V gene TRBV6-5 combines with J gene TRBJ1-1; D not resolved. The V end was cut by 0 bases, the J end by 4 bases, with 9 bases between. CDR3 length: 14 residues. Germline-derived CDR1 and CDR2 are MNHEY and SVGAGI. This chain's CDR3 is CASSYSGRTTEAFF. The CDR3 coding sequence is TGTGCCAGCAGTTACTCGGGCAGAACCACTGAAGCTTTCTTT.

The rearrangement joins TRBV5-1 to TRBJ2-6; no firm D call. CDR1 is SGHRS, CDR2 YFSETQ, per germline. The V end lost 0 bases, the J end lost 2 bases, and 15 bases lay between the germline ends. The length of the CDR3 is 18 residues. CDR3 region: CASSLADGTIPGANVLTF. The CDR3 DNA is TGCGCCAGCAGCTTGGCCGATGGCACAATCCCTGGGGCCAACGTCCTGACTTTC. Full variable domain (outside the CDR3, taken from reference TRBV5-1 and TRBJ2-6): KAGVTQTPRYLIKTRGQQVTLSCSPISGHRSVSWYQQTPGQGLQFLFEYFSETQRNKGNFPGRFSGRQFSNSRSEMNVSTLELGDSALYLCASSLADGTIPGANVLTFGAGSRLTVL.

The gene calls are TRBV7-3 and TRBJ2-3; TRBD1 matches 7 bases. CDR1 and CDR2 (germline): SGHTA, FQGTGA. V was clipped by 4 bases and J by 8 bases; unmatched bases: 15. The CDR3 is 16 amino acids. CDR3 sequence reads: CASSSSAIQGLRTQYF. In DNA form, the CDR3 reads TGTGCCAGCAGCTCCTCAGCCATACAGGGGCTTCGTACGCAGTATTTT.

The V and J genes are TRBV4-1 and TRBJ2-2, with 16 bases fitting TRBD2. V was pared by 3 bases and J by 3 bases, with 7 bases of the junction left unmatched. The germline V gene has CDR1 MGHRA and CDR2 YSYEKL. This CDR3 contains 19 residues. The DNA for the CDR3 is TGCGCCAGCAGCCACCCGGGACTAGCGGGAGGGGCGGACACCGGGGAGCTGTTTTTT. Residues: CASSHPGLAGGADTGELFF.

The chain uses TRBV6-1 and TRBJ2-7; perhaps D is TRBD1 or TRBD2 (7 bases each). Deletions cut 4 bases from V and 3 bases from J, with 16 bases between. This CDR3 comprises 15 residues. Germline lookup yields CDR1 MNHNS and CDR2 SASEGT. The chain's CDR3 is CASSVQGGGGYEQYV. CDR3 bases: TGTGCCAGCAGTGTCCAGGGGGGCGGGGGCTACGAGCAGTACGTC.